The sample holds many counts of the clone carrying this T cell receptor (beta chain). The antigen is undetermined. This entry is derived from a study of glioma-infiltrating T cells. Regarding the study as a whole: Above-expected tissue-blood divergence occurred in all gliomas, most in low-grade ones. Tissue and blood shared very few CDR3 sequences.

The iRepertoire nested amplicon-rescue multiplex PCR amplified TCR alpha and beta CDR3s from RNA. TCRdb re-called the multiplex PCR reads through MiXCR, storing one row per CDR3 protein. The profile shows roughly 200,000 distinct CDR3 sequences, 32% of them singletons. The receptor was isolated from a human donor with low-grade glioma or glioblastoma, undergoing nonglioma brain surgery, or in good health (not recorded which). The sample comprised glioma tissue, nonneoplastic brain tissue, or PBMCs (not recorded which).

The DNA of the CDR3 is TGTGCCAGCAGCCGCAGGGGACGCACAGATACGCAGTATTTT. It yields the protein CASSRRGRTDTQYF. The chain has TRBV27 and TRBJ2-3; D possibly corresponds to TRBD1 (6 bases). V was pared by 6 bases and J by 1 base, with 11 bases between. CDR1 and CDR2 from the germline V gene are MNHEY and SMNVEV (reference sequence). The CDR3 has 14 amino acids.